This T cell receptor beta chain was obtained from a study of blood T cell repertoires in COVID-19. Study-level background: Some COVID-19 samples were acute and others convalescent; all came from the United States, Italy and Spain.

Libraries were prepared by immunoSEQ multiplex PCR; TCRdb keeps only in-frame clonotypes and omits some of them. The sample carries about 74,000 clones, around 82% recorded once. This clone was seen a single time. V was clipped by 3 bases and J by 9 bases; unmatched bases: 10. From germline, CDR1 is LGHDT and CDR2 YNNKEL (reference sequence). There are 14 residues in the CDR3. Sequencing used peripheral blood. The TCR originated in a human donor in a cohort sampled during active COVID-19. This chain connects TRBV3-1 (or the pseudogene TRBV3-2) to TRBJ1-1; TRBD1 matches at 7 bases. CDR3 residues: CASSQGDRDVKAFF. The CDR3 DNA is TGTGCCAGCAGCCAGGGCGACAGGGACGTTAAAGCTTTCTTT.